The rows below give T cell receptor beta chains drawn from one sample of a study of control samples from healthy donors and cancer patients. The repertoire was sequenced with immunoSEQ multiplex PCR; TCRdb's copy has only in-frame clones and lacks some. This repertoire includes some 180,000 clones. What was sequenced was blood. These receptors were obtained from a woman in her 30s in good health. CDR3s include the opening cysteine and the closing phenylalanine or tryptophan.

V: TRBV4-1; J: TRBJ2-2; CDR3: CASSQSLAGTALKGNTGELFF
V: TRBV4-3; J: TRBJ2-1; CDR3: CASSQDRTGRYNEQFF
V: TRBV4-1; J: TRBJ1-3; CDR3: CASSPTGEYGNTIYF
V: TRBV7-9; J: TRBJ1-3; CDR3: CASRFTGRAGNTIYF
V: TRBV6-5; J: TRBJ1-5; CDR3: CASMSALASNQPQHF
V: TRBV28; J: TRBJ2-3; CDR3: CASSLFIDTQYF
V: TRBV5-1; J: TRBJ1-6; CDR3: CASSLGTGINSPLHF
V: TRBV28; J: TRBJ1-5; CDR3: CASSKVDRVQQPQHF
V: TRBV2; J: TRBJ1-5; CDR3: CASSYRQGGYGTQHF
V: TRBV11-3; J: TRBJ1-2; CDR3: CASSRTGGSSNYGYTF
V: TRBV6-5; J: TRBJ1-4; CDR3: CASRRDRDNEKLFF
V: TRBV5-1; J: TRBJ1-5; CDR3: CASSLASGIQPQHF
V: TRBV4-3; J: TRBJ2-2; CDR3: CASSQDGVATGELFF
V: TRBV28; J: TRBJ1-4; CDR3: CASRDRGPSTNEKLFF
V: TRBV5-1; J: TRBJ1-1; CDR3: CASSLASQGVTEAFF
V: TRBV28; J: TRBJ1-2; CDR3: CASSLWRMSGYTF
V: TRBV2; J: TRBJ2-7; CDR3: CASSRDRAYEQYF
V: TRBV28; J: TRBJ2-5; CDR3: CASSFSDRIQETQYF
V: TRBV6-5; J: TRBJ1-2; CDR3: CASSPYVAGVNGYTF
V: TRBV27; J: TRBJ1-1; CDR3: CASSTQGFYTEAFF
V: TRBV10-2; J: TRBJ2-2; CDR3: CASSDFGTGRTGELFF
V: TRBV10-3; J: TRBJ2-1; CDR3: CAILAWNEQFF
V: TRBV27; J: TRBJ1-2; CDR3: CASSLSSGQTYGYTF
V: TRBV27; J: TRBJ1-5; CDR3: CASRRGSNSNQPQHF
V: TRBV7-2; J: TRBJ2-1; CDR3: CASSYRTRIGSYNEQFF
V: TRBV14; J: TRBJ1-4; CDR3: CASSRYGLHNEKLFF
V: TRBV19; J: TRBJ2-7; CDR3: CASSSWGGERNYEQYF
V: TRBV19; J: TRBJ2-3; CDR3: CASSITSSTDTQYF
V: TRBV4-3; J: TRBJ2-3; CDR3: CASSQGVGTAADTQYF
V: TRBV27; J: TRBJ1-6; CDR3: CASSFPQGSSPLHF
V: TRBV7-2; J: TRBJ2-7; CDR3: CASSLGLPGPYEQYF
V: TRBV5-5; J: TRBJ1-6; CDR3: CASSTTPQGYNSPLHF
V: TRBV14; J: TRBJ1-1; CDR3: CASSQDQGATEAFF
V: TRBV4-1; J: TRBJ2-3; CDR3: CASSQGGGGGTDTQYF
V: TRBV5-1; J: TRBJ2-7; CDR3: CASSWGGRPIPYEQYF
V: TRBV5-4; J: TRBJ1-4; CDR3: CASSLQGEGVLFF
V: TRBV23-1; J: TRBJ2-2; CDR3: CASSPLVDTGELFF
V: TRBV6-4; J: TRBJ2-3; CDR3: CASTGPGQGRRYF
V: TRBV28; J: TRBJ1-1; CDR3: CASSLHSPRGNTEAFF
V: TRBV5-4; J: TRBJ2-2; CDR3: CASSKREHRTGELFF
V: TRBV12-3/TRBV12-4; J: TRBJ1-2; CDR3: CASRPGGGYGYTF
V: TRBV6-6; J: TRBJ1-2; CDR3: CASSYGAGDGYTF
V: TRBV6-5; J: TRBJ1-3; CDR3: CASTSQGNTIYF
V: TRBV21-1; J: TRBJ2-5; CDR3: CASITRVKETQYF
V: TRBV7-2; J: TRBJ2-5; CDR3: CASRQAPATETQYF
V: TRBV7-2; J: TRBJ2-7; CDR3: CASSLVGRVGQGSHEQYF
V: TRBV5-1; J: TRBJ2-3; CDR3: CASSSPQGSDTQYF
V: TRBV28; J: TRBJ1-1; CDR3: CASSQGQENTEAFF
V: TRBV11-2; J: TRBJ1-1; CDR3: CASSLPVNTEAFF
V: TRBV2; J: TRBJ2-7; CDR3: CASIQRGDLTGKAYEQYF
V: TRBV5-1; J: TRBJ1-3; CDR3: CASSLNPTTGNTIYF
V: TRBV19; J: TRBJ2-1; CDR3: CASSLAGHSNEQFF
V: TRBV7-2; J: TRBJ1-1; CDR3: CASSLRGNTEAFF
V: TRBV28; J: TRBJ2-6; CDR3: CASSSGAFSGANVLTF
V: TRBV3-1/TRBV3-2; J: TRBJ1-4; CDR3: CASRRRTTTNEKLFF
V: TRBV5-4; J: TRBJ1-2; CDR3: CASSSMQGLSGYTF
V: TRBV6-4; J: TRBJ2-3; CDR3: CASSEVARFTDTQYF